This T cell receptor beta chain was profiled in a study of radiotherapy plus CTLA-4 blockade in lung cancer. Study in general: Overall, around 18% of patients showed an objective response, while roughly 28% attained disease control. Findings and caveats of the study: Among blood TCR repertoires after radiotherapy plus ipilimumab, tumor-derived clones expanded.

The CDR3 totals 14 residues. Deletions cut 5 bases from V and 7 bases from J, with 15 bases between. CDR1 is SNHLY, CDR2 FYNNEI, per germline. Clones were read by immunoSEQ multiplex PCR, and TCRdb kept only the in-frame ones, dropping some. The sample comprises 70,000 to 100,000 clones, about 86% of which are singletons, and more than 2% rests with the top ten. Comment on this clone: What it binds is not known.

The chain is built from TRBV2 and TRBJ2-1, with a tentative D call TRBD2 (6 bases). This clonotype was sampled from a human donor with non-small cell lung cancer who had a partial response to radiotherapy plus ipilimumab. This specimen consisted of peripheral blood, obtained from a patient treated with radiotherapy plus ipilimumab. CDR3 in amino acids: CASSRDSYANEQFF. For the CDR3, the DNA is TGTGCCAGCAGTCGGGACTCCTACGCGAATGAGCAGTTCTTC.